The rows below give T cell receptor beta chains drawn from one sample of a study of cytomegalovirus exposure and HLA in healthy donors. TCRdb keeps only in-frame clones here, not all; method: immunoSEQ multiplex PCR. The sample holds about 200,000 clones; 82% are singletons and the top ten take 2.5% to 3.5%. What was sequenced was PBMCs. The receptors derive from a woman between 40 and 50 years old in good health and CMV-seronegative. Each CDR3 is given with its conserved first and last residue. Each record gives: clone size, V gene, J gene, D gene, CDR3 protein, CDR3 DNA. D genes are given only for firm matches. Where a row states a size, it is once, few, many or the class of an expanded clone; other rows omit it.

>.|TRBV7-8|TRBJ2-5|TRBD1
CASSLRTGGKTQYF
TGTGCCAGCAGCTTACGGACAGGGGGGAAGACCCAGTACTTC
>once|TRBV5-6|TRBJ2-3|.
CASSLAGLDTQYF
TGTGCCAGCAGCTTGGCCGGTTTGGATACGCAGTATTTT
>.|TRBV6-4|TRBJ2-3|.
CASSDSAGSTDTQYF
TGTGCCAGCAGTGATTCTGCCGGTAGCACAGATACGCAGTATTTT
>.|TRBV27|TRBJ1-2|.
CASSPRGRGGGYTF
TGTGCCAGCAGCCCCCGGGGCAGGGGTGGTGGCTACACCTTC
>.|TRBV7-3|TRBJ2-3|.
CASSVQGSPGADTQYF
TGTGCCAGCAGCGTACAGGGATCCCCCGGTGCAGATACGCAGTATTTT
>.|TRBV30|TRBJ1-1|.
CAWSVSHPPGQAFF
TGTGCCTGGAGTGTAAGTCACCCTCCCGGTCAAGCTTTCTTT
>.|TRBV6-5|TRBJ2-1|TRBD1
CASSYRGLVYNEQFF
TGTGCCAGCAGTTACAGGGGGCTAGTCTACAATGAGCAGTTCTTC
>.|TRBV27|TRBJ2-7|.
CASSLRGNSPYEQYF
TGTGCCAGCAGTTTAAGGGGGAACTCCCCCTACGAGCAGTACTTC
>.|TRBV10-1|TRBJ2-4|.
CASSESVRSAKNIQYF
TGCGCCAGCAGTGAGAGCGTACGGAGCGCCAAAAACATTCAGTACTTC
>.|TRBV4-1|TRBJ2-7|.
CASSQVPTASYEQYF
TGCGCCAGCAGCCAAGTCCCGACAGCTTCCTACGAGCAGTACTTC
>.|TRBV21-1|TRBJ2-7|.
CASSKGGQLTYEQYF
TGTGCCAGCAGCAAAGGGGGCCAGCTAACCTACGAGCAGTACTTC
>.|TRBV12-5|TRBJ2-1|TRBD2
CASGGPTSDHSYNEQFF
TGTGCTAGTGGGGGGCCGACTAGCGACCACTCCTACAATGAGCAGTTCTTC
>.|TRBV18|TRBJ2-1|.
CASSRLEYNEQFF
TGTGCCAGCTCACGGCTAGAGTACAATGAGCAGTTCTTC
>.|TRBV6-6|TRBJ1-5|.
CASGAYEPQHF
TGTGCCAGCGGGGCTTATGAGCCCCAGCATTTT
>.|TRBV7-8|TRBJ2-5|.
CASSSGETQYF
TGTGCCAGCAGCTCGGGGGAGACCCAGTACTTC
>.|TRBV5-4|TRBJ1-5|.
CASSSGGNRPQHF
TGTGCCAGCAGCTCCGGGGGGAACCGCCCCCAGCATTTT
>.|TRBV29-1|TRBJ2-7|TRBD1
CSVVGQGRGQYF
TGCAGCGTTGTGGGACAGGGGCGTGGGCAGTACTTC
>.|TRBV28|TRBJ1-2|.
CASSPRNRALVYGYTF
TGTGCCAGCAGTCCACGTAACAGGGCTCTAGTCTATGGCTACACCTTC
>once|TRBV2|TRBJ1-4|.
CASNFRALRVDEKLFF
TGTGCCAGCAACTTCCGGGCCCTCAGGGTAGATGAAAAACTGTTTTTT
>.|TRBV4-1|TRBJ1-1|TRBD1
CASSQEGQGHTEAFF
TGCGCCAGCAGCCAAGAAGGACAGGGGCACACTGAAGCTTTCTTT
>.|TRBV10-2|TRBJ2-2|TRBD1
CASRTGTGSTGELFF
TGCGCCAGCAGAACCGGGACAGGGTCCACCGGGGAGCTGTTTTTT
>.|TRBV10-1|TRBJ2-1|TRBD2
CASVIGLAGGPYENEQFF
TGCGCCAGCGTAATAGGGCTAGCGGGAGGGCCTTATGAGAATGAGCAGTTCTTC
>once|TRBV28|TRBJ1-2|TRBD1
CASSLRTRRTGNNYGYTF
TGTGCCAGCAGTTTAAGAACACGCCGGACAGGGAATAACTATGGCTACACCTTC
>.|TRBV4-1|TRBJ2-7|TRBD2
CASSQTSGGFDEQYF
TGCGCCAGCAGCCAAACTAGCGGGGGGTTTGATGAGCAGTACTTC
>.|TRBV5-5|TRBJ1-4|TRBD1
CASTPSGGPATGEKLFF
TGTGCCAGCACTCCGTCAGGGGGCCCCGCCACGGGTGAAAAACTGTTTTTT
>.|TRBV6-6|TRBJ2-5|TRBD1
CASSDRGRETQYF
TGTGCCAGCAGTGACAGGGGGCGGGAGACCCAGTACTTC
>.|TRBV2|TRBJ1-1|.
CASSALRGRVNTEAFF
TGTGCCAGCAGTGCCCTCAGGGGAAGGGTAAACACTGAAGCTTTCTTT
>few|TRBV27|TRBJ2-3|TRBD1
CASSPLQGMFFTDTQYF
TGTGCCAGCAGTCCTTTACAGGGGATGTTCTTCACAGATACGCAGTATTTT
>.|TRBV2|TRBJ1-2|.
CASSEQGYYGYTF
TGTGCCAGCAGTGAACAGGGTTACTATGGCTACACCTTC
>.|TRBV7-6|TRBJ2-1|TRBD2
CASSTAPGLGTYNEQFF
TGTGCCAGCAGCACCGCCCCGGGACTAGGTACTTACAATGAGCAGTTCTTC
>.|TRBV19|TRBJ1-2|TRBD1
CASWTGGTTNYGYTF
TGTGCCAGTTGGACAGGGGGCACGACTAACTATGGCTACACCTTC
>.|TRBV29-1|TRBJ1-4|.
CSVAGEGEKLFF
TGCAGCGTTGCAGGGGAGGGTGAAAAACTGTTTTTT
>.|TRBV28|TRBJ2-7|TRBD2
CASSSVLGGEQYF
TGTGCCAGCAGTTCTGTGTTGGGGGGGGAGCAGTACTTC
>.|TRBV28|TRBJ2-1|TRBD2
CASSLWGTSVNEQFF
TGTGCCAGCAGTTTATGGGGGACTAGTGTCAATGAGCAGTTCTTC
>.|TRBV7-2|TRBJ2-4|.
CASSTGRTPGPADF
TGTGCCAGCAGCACCGGACGGACTCCGGGCCCAGCGGACTTC
>.|TRBV5-1|TRBJ2-1|TRBD2
CASSSLPTSGSRNEQFF
TGCGCCAGCAGCTCCTTACCGACTAGCGGGAGTAGGAATGAGCAGTTCTTC
>.|TRBV27|TRBJ2-2|TRBD2
CASSTTSEFSTGELFF
TGTGCCAGCAGTACAACTAGCGAGTTTAGCACCGGGGAGCTGTTTTTT
>once|TRBV5-1|TRBJ2-1|.
CASSEHFGSYNEQFF
TGCGCCAGCAGCGAGCATTTTGGCTCCTACAATGAGCAGTTCTTC
>.|TRBV7-8|TRBJ2-7|TRBD2
CASSLGGGYEQYF
TGTGCCAGCAGCTTAGGCGGGGGGTACGAGCAGTACTTC